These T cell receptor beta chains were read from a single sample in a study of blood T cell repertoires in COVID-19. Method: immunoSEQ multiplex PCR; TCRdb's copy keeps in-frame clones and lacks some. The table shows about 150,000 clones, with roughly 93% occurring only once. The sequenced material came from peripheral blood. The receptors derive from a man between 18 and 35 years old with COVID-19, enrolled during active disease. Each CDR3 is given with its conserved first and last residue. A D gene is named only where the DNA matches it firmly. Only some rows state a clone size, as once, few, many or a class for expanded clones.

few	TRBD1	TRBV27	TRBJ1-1	CASSARTGINEAFF	TGTGCCAGCAGTGCTCGGACAGGAATTAATGAAGCTTTCTTT
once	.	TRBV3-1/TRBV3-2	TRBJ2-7	CASGAAGEQYF	TGTGCCAGCGGGGCCGCCGGCGAGCAGTACTTC
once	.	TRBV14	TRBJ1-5	CASSRRGGNQPQHF	TGTGCCAGCAGCCGCAGGGGAGGCAATCAGCCCCAGCATTTT
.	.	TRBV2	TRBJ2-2	CASSGAQGLYTGELFF	TGTGCCAGCAGTGGGGCCCAGGGGTTGTACACCGGGGAGCTGTTTTTT
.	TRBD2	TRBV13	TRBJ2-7	CASSSGTSGRREQYF	TGTGCCAGCAGCTCCGGGACTAGCGGGAGGCGAGAGCAGTACTTC
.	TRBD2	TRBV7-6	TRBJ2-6	CASSSSPPGTRSGANVLTF	TGTGCCAGCAGCTCCTCCCCCCCCGGGACTAGGAGCGGGGCCAACGTCCTGACTTTC
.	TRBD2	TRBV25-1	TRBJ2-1	CASSEFEAGSYNEQFF	TGTGCCAGCAGTGAATTTGAAGCGGGGTCCTACAATGAGCAGTTCTTC
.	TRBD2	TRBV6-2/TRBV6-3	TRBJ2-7	CASSAPTLAGAYEQYF	TGTGCCAGCAGCGCTCCGACACTAGCGGGAGCCTACGAGCAGTACTTC
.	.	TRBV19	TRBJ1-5	CASSIEGVGNQPQHF	TGTGCCAGTAGTATAGAAGGGGTAGGCAATCAGCCCCAGCATTTT
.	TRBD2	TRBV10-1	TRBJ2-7	CASSTYLAGAFYEQYF	TGCGCCAGCAGCACATATCTAGCGGGGGCATTTTACGAGCAGTACTTC
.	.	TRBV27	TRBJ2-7	CASSPAGFGEQYF	TGTGCCAGCAGTCCTGCAGGGTTTGGCGAGCAGTACTTC
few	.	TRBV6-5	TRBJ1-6	CASSSSYTGLSSPLHF	TGTGCCAGCAGTTCCTCGTACACAGGGTTGAGCTCACCCCTCCACTTT
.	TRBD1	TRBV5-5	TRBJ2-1	CASSYPGGAGNEQFF	TGTGCCAGCAGCTACCCAGGGGGCGCTGGGAATGAGCAGTTCTTC
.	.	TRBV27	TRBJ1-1	CASSLGRAKKAFF	TGTGCCAGCAGTTTGGGCAGGGCCAAAAAGGCTTTCTTT
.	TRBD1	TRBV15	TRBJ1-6	CATSRDRDNSPLHF	TGTGCCACCAGCCGGGACAGAGATAATTCACCCCTCCACTTT
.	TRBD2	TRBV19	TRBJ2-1	CASSIAGGPNEQFF	TGTGCCAGTAGTATAGCGGGAGGGCCAAATGAGCAGTTCTTC
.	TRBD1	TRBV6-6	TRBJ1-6	CASKTGGYSPLHF	TGTGCCAGCAAGACAGGGGGTTATTCACCCCTCCACTTT
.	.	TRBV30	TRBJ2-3	CAWTRGGGYATDTQYF	TGTGCCTGGACCAGGGGTGGGGGCTACGCCACAGATACGCAGTATTTT
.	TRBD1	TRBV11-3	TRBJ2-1	CASSLGDRVGKGPNEQFF	TGTGCCAGCAGCTTAGGGGACAGGGTCGGAAAAGGGCCCAATGAGCAGTTCTTC
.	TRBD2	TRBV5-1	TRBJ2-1	CASSLRTSGTPYNEQFF	TGCGCCAGCAGCTTGCGGACTAGCGGGACCCCCTACAATGAGCAGTTCTTC
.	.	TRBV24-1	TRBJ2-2	CATSDSHRAGELFF	TGTGCCACCAGTGACTCCCACAGGGCCGGGGAGCTGTTTTTT
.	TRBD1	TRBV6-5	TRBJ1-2	CASSRQGLNYGYTF	TGTGCCAGCAGCCGACAGGGCTTAAACTATGGCTACACCTTC
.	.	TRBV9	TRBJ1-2	CASSEQGSGYGYTF	TGTGCCAGCAGCGAGCAGGGTAGCGGCTATGGCTACACCTTC
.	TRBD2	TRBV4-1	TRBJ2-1	CASSQSSGRFEGGKFF	TGCGCCAGCAGCCAAAGTAGCGGGAGGTTCGAAGGCGGGAAGTTCTTC
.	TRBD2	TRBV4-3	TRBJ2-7	CASSQDRLAGGIGEQYF	TGCGCCAGCAGCCAAGATAGACTAGCGGGAGGAATTGGGGAGCAGTACTTC
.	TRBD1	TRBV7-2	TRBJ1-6	CASSLGSPGQGNSPLHF	TGTGCCAGCAGCTTAGGATCCCCGGGACAGGGTAATTCACCCCTCCACTTT
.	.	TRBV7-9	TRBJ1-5	CASQMGSFNQPQHF	TGTGCCAGTCAAATGGGGAGCTTCAATCAGCCCCAGCATTTT
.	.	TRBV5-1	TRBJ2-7	CASSLGLGRSYEQYF	TGCGCCAGCAGCTTGGGTCTGGGGAGATCCTACGAGCAGTACTTC
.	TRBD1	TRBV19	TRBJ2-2	CASSYPGQGSGELFF	TGTGCCAGTAGTTACCCGGGACAGGGGTCCGGGGAGCTGTTTTTT
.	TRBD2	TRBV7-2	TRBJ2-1	CASTRTGTRYSYNEQFF	TGTGCCAGCACTCGAACCGGGACTAGATACTCCTACAATGAGCAGTTCTTC
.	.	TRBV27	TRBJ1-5	CASSLRGRNQPQHF	TGTGCCAGCAGTCTCAGGGGTAGGAATCAGCCCCAGCATTTT
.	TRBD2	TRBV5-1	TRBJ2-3	CASSLEGSGNAQYF	TGCGCCAGCAGCTTGGAAGGTAGCGGGAATGCGCAGTATTTT
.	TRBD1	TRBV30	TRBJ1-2	CAWMGRTGASSYKLLF	TGTGCCTGGATGGGGCGGACAGGAGCCTCCTCTTACAAGTTACTCTTC
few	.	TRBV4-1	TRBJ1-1	CASSQPHGGTEAFF	TGCGCCAGCAGCCAACCCCACGGGGGAACTGAAGCTTTCTTT
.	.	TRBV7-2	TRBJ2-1	CASSFGTQQFF	TGTGCCAGCAGCTTCGGGACACAGCAGTTCTTC
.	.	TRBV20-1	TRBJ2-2	CSASDVDTGELFF	TGCAGTGCCAGTGACGTAGACACCGGGGAGCTGTTTTTT
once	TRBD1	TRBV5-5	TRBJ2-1	CASSSTGANEQFF	TGTGCCAGCAGCTCGACAGGGGCCAATGAGCAGTTCTTC
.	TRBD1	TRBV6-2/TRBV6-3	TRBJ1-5	CASSSPGGRQPQHF	TGTGCCAGCAGTTCTCCAGGGGGACGGCAGCCCCAGCATTTT
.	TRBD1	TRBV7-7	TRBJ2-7	CASSPQTGLEQYF	TGTGCCAGCAGCCCCCAGACAGGGCTCGAGCAGTACTTC
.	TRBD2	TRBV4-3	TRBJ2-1	CASSQFGTSFDEQFF	TGCGCCAGCAGCCAGTTCGGGACTAGCTTCGATGAGCAGTTCTTC
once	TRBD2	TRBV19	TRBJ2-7	CASSILAGGTYEQYF	TGTGCCAGTAGTATATTAGCGGGAGGAACCTACGAGCAGTACTTC
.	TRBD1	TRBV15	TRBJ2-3	CATSINRGGTDTQYF	TGTGCCACCAGCATTAACAGGGGGGGCACAGATACGCAGTATTTT
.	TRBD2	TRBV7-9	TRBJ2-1	CASSIRSGVGNEQFF	TGTGCCAGCAGCATCAGAAGCGGGGTGGGCAATGAGCAGTTCTTC
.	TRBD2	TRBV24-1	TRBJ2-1	CATSDRLADFSYNEQFF	TGTGCCACCAGTGATCGTCTAGCGGACTTCTCCTACAATGAGCAGTTCTTC
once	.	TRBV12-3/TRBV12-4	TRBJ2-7	CASSLTAYEQYF	TGTGCCAGCAGTTTAACAGCCTACGAGCAGTACTTC
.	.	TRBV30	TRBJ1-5	CAWSGQSNQPQHF	TGTGCCTGGAGCGGACAGAGCAATCAGCCCCAGCATTTT
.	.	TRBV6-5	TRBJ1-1	CASSYVANTEAFF	TGTGCCAGCAGTTACGTGGCGAACACTGAAGCTTTCTTT
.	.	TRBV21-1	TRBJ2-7	CASSKRSGDEQYF	TGTGCCAGCAGCAAGAGGTCAGGGGACGAGCAGTACTTC
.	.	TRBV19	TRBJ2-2	CASSIRGGVTGELFF	TGTGCCAGTAGTATAAGAGGCGGAGTCACCGGGGAGCTGTTTTTT
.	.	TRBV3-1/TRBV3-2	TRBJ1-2	CASSYVTGKGYTF	TGTGCCAGCAGCTACGTGACCGGGAAAGGCTACACCTTC
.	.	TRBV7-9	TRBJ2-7	CASSLGGRALHYEQYF	TGTGCCAGCAGCTTAGGGGGCAGGGCCCTTCACTACGAGCAGTACTTC